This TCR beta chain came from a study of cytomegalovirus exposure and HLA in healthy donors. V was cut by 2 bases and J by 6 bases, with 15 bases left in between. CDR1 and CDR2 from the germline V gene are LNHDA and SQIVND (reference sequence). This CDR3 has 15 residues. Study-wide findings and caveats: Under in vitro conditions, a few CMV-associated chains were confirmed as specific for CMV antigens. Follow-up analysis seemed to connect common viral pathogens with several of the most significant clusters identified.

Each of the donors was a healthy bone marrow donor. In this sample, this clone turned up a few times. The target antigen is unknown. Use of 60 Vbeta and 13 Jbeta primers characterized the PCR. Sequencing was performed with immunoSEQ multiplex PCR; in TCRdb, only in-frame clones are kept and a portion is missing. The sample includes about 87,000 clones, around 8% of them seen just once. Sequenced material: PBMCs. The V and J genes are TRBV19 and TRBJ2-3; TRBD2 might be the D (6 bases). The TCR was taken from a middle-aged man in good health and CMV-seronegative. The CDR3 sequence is CASSIKGGSLDTQYF. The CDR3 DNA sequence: TGTGCCAGTAGTATAAAGGGAGGTAGCTTGGATACGCAGTATTTT.